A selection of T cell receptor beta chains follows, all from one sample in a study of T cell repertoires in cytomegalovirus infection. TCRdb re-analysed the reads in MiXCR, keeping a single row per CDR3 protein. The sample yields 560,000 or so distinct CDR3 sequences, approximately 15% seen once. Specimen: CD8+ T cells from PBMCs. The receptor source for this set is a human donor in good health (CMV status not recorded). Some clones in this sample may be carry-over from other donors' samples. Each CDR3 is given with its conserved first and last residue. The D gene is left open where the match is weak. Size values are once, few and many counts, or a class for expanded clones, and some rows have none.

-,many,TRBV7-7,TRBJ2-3,CASSLSVWDTQYF,TGTGCCAGCAGCTTATCAGTGTGGGATACGCAGTATTTT
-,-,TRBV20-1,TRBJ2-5,CSARGRQGIEETQYF,TGCAGTGCTAGAGGGAGGCAGGGGATCGAAGAGACCCAGTACTTC
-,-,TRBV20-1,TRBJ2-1,CSAREWGRRDEQFF,TGCAGTGCTAGAGAATGGGGGCGGCGGGATGAGCAGTTCTTC
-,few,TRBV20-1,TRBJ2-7,CSARDSSTEPTYEQYF,TGCAGTGCTAGAGATTCTAGTACGGAGCCCACCTACGAGCAGTACTTC
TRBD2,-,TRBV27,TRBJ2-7,CASSRDQRGEQYF,TGTGCCAGCAGTAGGGACCAGCGGGGCGAGCAGTACTTC
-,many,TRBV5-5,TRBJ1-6,CASSLRDLGYNSPLHF,TGTGCCAGCAGCTTGCGGGACCTGGGGTATAATTCACCCCTCCACTTT
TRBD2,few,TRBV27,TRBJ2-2,CASGLASNTGELFF,TGTGCCAGTGGACTAGCGTCGAACACCGGGGAGCTGTTTTTT
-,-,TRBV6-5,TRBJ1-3,CASSYGDPFSGNTIYF,TGTGCCAGCAGTTACGGGGATCCGTTCTCTGGAAACACCATATATTTT
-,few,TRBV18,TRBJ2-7,CASSPPDGRYSYEQYF,TGTGCCAGCTCACCACCGGATGGACGGTACTCCTACGAGCAGTACTTC
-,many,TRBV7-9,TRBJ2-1,CASSSSPGYNEQFF,TGTGCCAGCAGCTCCAGTCCGGGATACAATGAGCAGTTCTTC
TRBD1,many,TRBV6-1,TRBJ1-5,CASSLRNRGYQPQHF,TGTGCCAGCAGCCTCCGGAACAGGGGGTACCAGCCCCAGCATTTT
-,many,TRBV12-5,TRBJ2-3,CASGWTTTDTQYF,TGTGCTAGTGGTTGGACTACCACAGATACGCAGTATTTT
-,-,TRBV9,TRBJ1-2,CASTGRPYGYTF,TGTGCCAGCACCGGACGGCCGTATGGCTACACCTTC
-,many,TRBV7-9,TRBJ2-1,CASKGTLFPEQFF,TGTGCCAGCAAGGGGACCCTCTTCCCTGAGCAGTTCTTC
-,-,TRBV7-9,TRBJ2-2,CASSHADPGELFF,TGTGCCAGCAGCCACGCCGATCCCGGGGAGCTGTTTTTT
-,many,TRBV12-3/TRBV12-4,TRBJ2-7,CASSSPGSVFPPYEQYF,TGTGCCAGCAGTTCTCCGGGGAGCGTCTTCCCCCCCTACGAGCAGTACTTC
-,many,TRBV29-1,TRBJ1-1,CSVSRNTEAFF,TGCAGCGTATCTAGGAACACTGAAGCTTTCTTT
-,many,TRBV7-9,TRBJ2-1,CASSFVVIDNEQFF,TGTGCCAGCAGCTTTGTAGTGATAGACAATGAGCAGTTCTTC
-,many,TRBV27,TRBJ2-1,CASSFRDGPQGYNEQFF,TGTGCCAGCAGTTTTAGGGATGGACCCCAGGGCTACAATGAGCAGTTCTTC
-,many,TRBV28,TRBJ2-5,CASSHPEGDMQETQYF,TGTGCCAGCAGTCACCCCGAGGGGGATATGCAAGAGACCCAGTACTTC